This TCR beta chain was sequenced during a study of identical twins (dated by TCRdb to 2016 to 2018). As for the study more broadly: To test whether fetal clonotypes persist, the study used deep sequencing on TCR alpha and beta repertoires from monozygotic twins, unrelated adults of various ages, and cord blood. Replicate twin experiments were performed at different times using different library preparation protocols to rule out contamination.

This clonotype was counted between two and nine times. What antigen it recognizes has not been identified. There are no base qualities to consult, and no much larger clone falls within one base. Libraries came from 5' RACE. TCRdb shows the sequencer as Illumina HiSeq 2000. A universal primer binding site was added through template switching, and the final cDNA carried a unique molecular identifier so that TCR cDNA molecules could be counted accurately. Specific primers in the conserved constant-segment region were used to synthesize first-strand cDNA for the TCR alpha and beta chains. To control for contamination, every cDNA library was double barcoded, receiving both a SMART-Mk sample barcode and Illumina barcodes. TruSeq adapter sequences and Illumina sample barcodes were added in two successive PCR steps. Sequencing of the TCR alpha and beta cDNA libraries was done on the Illumina HiSeq platform using custom primers. On the authors' methods: MiGEC was used to process raw reads and extract unique molecular identifiers, and MiXCR was used to find CDR3 positions. For each individual, recombination models were inferred using an EM algorithm with the repgenHMM and IGoR tools. The analysis of shared clonotypes was done with the tcR package in R, with sharing normalized by the product of cloneset sizes. To study raw recombination free of thymic and clonal selection effects, out-of-frame nonproductive sequences were analyzed. TCRdb reworked the public reads: Q25 trimming with fastp, MiXCR clone assembly, productive beta chains retained. Each CDR3 protein gets just one entry, which takes the most common genes and DNA from the rows behind it. For this entry, the V and J calls and clone size follow TCRdb and not the study's own pipeline. Recorded for this sample are about 890,000 distinct CDR3 sequences; about 12% of them occurred a single time. The ten largest make up under 2% of the sample.

All donors were healthy Caucasians. The twin cohort consisted of three pairs of female monozygotic twins, all aged about 18 to 29 years. Peripheral blood mononuclear cells were the source from which RNA for the TCR libraries was isolated. Taken from cysteine to phenylalanine, the CDR3 has 15 residues. The retained sequence is limited to the CDR3, 45 bases, with the frame set at the first base. V gives up 4 bases and J gives up 6 bases, and the segment between their germline ends measures 18 bases. For CDR1 and CDR2, the germline V gene lists SGHTA and FQGNSA. What the authors observed across the whole study: Compared with coincidental sharing between unrelated individuals, an excess of low generation-probability sequences was observed among out-of-frame TCR alpha sequences shared between twins. Recombination models systematically underestimated out-of-frame TCR alpha sharing in monozygotic twins but agreed with sharing between unrelated individuals. Abundant cord blood beta clonotypes had fewer insertions, young adult naive repertoires showed a similar but weaker trend, and memory repertoires showed no such trend. Conclusions relied on cross-sectional statistical analysis, since the same donors could not be followed over many years. Zero-insertion analyses could be partly confounded by invariant T cells such as MAIT and iNKT, although diverse VJ usage argued against such confounding for most clonotypes. The excess sharing between twins in beta out-of-frame sequences was weaker because fewer shared sequences reduced the signal-to-noise ratio.

This same sample was also part of a study on yellow fever vaccine responses in identical twins. As described in the second report: According to the authors, in identical twins the way T cells responded to vaccination appeared partly convergent and partly personalized. In identical twins, the study followed T cell clones that responded to the vaccine with precision.

Input material: PBMCs. The origin of this receptor is a woman aged 18-35 years in good health. This chain is built from TRBV7-2 and TRBJ2-5, with a tentative D gene TRBD2 over 5 matching bases. The CDR3 protein sequence reads: CASSSGVGSKKTQYF. The DNA sequence is TGTGCCAGCAGCTCCGGGGTGGGTAGCAAGAAGACCCAGTACTTC. When the CDR3 is completed using the reference TRBV7-2 and TRBJ2-5 genes on either side, the full variable domain is GAGVSQSPSNKVTEKGKDVELRCDPISGHTALYWYRQSLGQGLEFLIYFQGNSAPDKSGLPSDRFSAERTGGSVSTLTIQRTQQEDSAVYLCASSSGVGSKKTQYFGPGTRLLVL.